These 24 T cell receptor beta chains were sequenced from one sample in a study of shared clonotypes between healthy human individuals. Profiling relied on immunoSEQ multiplex PCR, and the TCRdb table lists in-frame clones only, not all of them. Altogether fewer than 1 million clones are present, 96% being singletons, with the ten largest covering about 0.22%. Naive CD8 populations comprised CD45RO-negative cells positively selected for CCR7, excluding terminally differentiated effector memory CD45RA+ cells. Sequencing input: naive CD8+ T cells sorted from blood. These receptors all come from a man between 25 and 39 years old in good health.

The J gene is TRBJ2-3, the V gene TRBV10-2, with D perhaps TRBD1 (5 bases). V dropped 2 bases and J dropped 2 bases, with 11 bases sitting between them. Germline CDR1 is WSHSY and CDR2 is SAAADI. The CDR3 is 15 amino acids. The CDR3 is CASSEGHGDTDTQYF. The CDR3 coding sequence is TGCGCCAGCAGTGAGGGACACGGAGACACAGATACGCAGTATTTT.

V gene TRBV28 combines with J gene TRBJ1-5; D is possibly TRBD1 (5 bases). Germline CDR1 reads MDHEN; CDR2 reads SYDVKM. This CDR3 is 15 amino acids long. Trimming left V 4 bases short and J 3 bases short, with 13 bases between. As DNA, the CDR3 is TGTGCCAGCAGTTCCCCTACGGGGGACAATCAGCCCCAGCATTTT. Its protein product is CASSSPTGDNQPQHF.

This chain links TRBV11-2 with TRBJ2-1, with TRBD1 matching 7 bases. The V and J ends lost 5 bases and 0 bases, in that order; junction bases with no gene match: 4. Germline CDR1 and CDR2: SGHAT and FQNNGV. The CDR3 totals 15 residues. In DNA form, the CDR3 reads TGTGCCAGCAGCACGGGACAGTTCTCCTACAATGAGCAGTTCTTC. Its translation: CASSTGQFSYNEQFF.

Concerning this clone itself: The identical CDR3 is also encoded by other nucleotide sequences in the sample. This sequence joins TRBV27 and TRBJ2-7; 8 bases line up with TRBD1. The CDR3 has 15 amino acids. V was clipped by 2 bases and J by 2 bases; unmatched bases: 5. Germline values: CDR1 MNHEY, CDR2 SMNVEV (reference sequence). The CDR3 sequence: CASSLSGQGTYEQYF. The CDR3 nucleotides are TGTGCCAGCAGTTTAAGCGGACAGGGCACCTACGAGCAGTACTTC.

This chain joins TRBV11-3 and TRBJ2-1; possible D gene TRBD1, 6 bases. The CDR3 is 17 residues long. CDR1 and CDR2 (germline): SGHNT, YENEEA. V was pared by 1 base and J by 0 bases, with 13 bases between. The CDR3 DNA reads as TGTGCCAGCAGCTTAGTTGGGCAGGGGCTCTCCTACAATGAGCAGTTCTTC. This encodes CASSLVGQGLSYNEQFF.

The V call is TRBV18, the J call TRBJ2-2; tentatively, D is TRBD1 (5 bases). CDR1 is KGHSH, CDR2 LQKENI, per germline. There are 16 residues in the CDR3. V was shortened by 6 bases and J by 7 bases, with 21 bases between the two germline ends. CDR3 coding DNA: TGTGCCAGCTCTTCAGACAGTGACCCCAGAGGCGGGGAGCTGTTTTTT. Encoded protein: CASSSDSDPRGGELFF. The full variable domain, with the rest looked up from reference TRBV18 and TRBJ2-2, is NAGVMQNPRHLVRRRGQEARLRCSPMKGHSHVYWYRQLPEEGLKFMVYLQKENIIDESGMPKERFSAEFPKEGPSILRIQQVVRGDSAAYFCASSSDSDPRGGELFFGEGSRLTVL.

The rearrangement uses TRBV6-6 and TRBJ1-1; D might be TRBD1 (5 bases). The ends were cut back, 0 bases at V and 3 bases at J, with 14 bases in the middle. Per germline, CDR1 MNHNY and CDR2 SVGAGI (reference sequence). The length of the CDR3 is 16 residues. In DNA form, the CDR3 reads TGTGCCAGCAGTTACTCCGTCAGGGTCGGAGACACTGAAGCTTTCTTT. Encoded protein: CASSYSVRVGDTEAFF.

V and J are TRBV7-3 and TRBJ2-7; D is uncertain. Trimming took off 3 bases at V and 3 bases at J, with 9 bases between the two ends. Germline CDR1 reads SGHTA; CDR2 reads FQGTGA. The CDR3 totals 13 residues. CDR3 coding DNA: TGTGCCAGCAGCTTGAGGCCATACTACGAGCAGTACTTC. Translated, it gives CASSLRPYYEQYF. Full variable domain (outside the CDR3, taken from reference TRBV7-3 and TRBJ2-7): GAGVSQTPSNKVTEKGKYVELRCDPISGHTALYWYRQSLGQGPEFLIYFQGTGAADDSGLPNDRFFAVRPEGSVSTLKIQRTERGDSAVYLCASSLRPYYEQYFGPGTRLTVT.

Concerning this clone itself: The sample holds other DNA sequences that translate to the same CDR3. The CDR3 loop reads CASSSGTSGYEQYF. CDR3 DNA sequence: TGTGCCAGCAGCTCCGGGACTAGCGGCTACGAGCAGTACTTC. This rearrangement joins TRBV7-9 to TRBJ2-7; 11 nucleotides agree with TRBD2. This CDR3 has 14 amino acids. Unmatched junction bases numbered 2, after V lost 4 bases and J lost 3 bases. From germline, CDR1 is SEHNR and CDR2 FQNEAQ (reference sequence).

The CDR3 sequence: CASSEPDYNEQFF. The CDR3 DNA reads as TGCGCCAGCAGCGAGCCAGATTACAATGAGCAGTTCTTC. The rearrangement joins TRBV5-1 to TRBJ2-1, with D unclear. There are 13 residues in the CDR3. Trimming shortened V by 4 bases and J by 4 bases, and 9 bases separated the two germline ends. Germline V gives CDR1 SGHRS, CDR2 YFSETQ.

The chain couples TRBV9 to TRBJ1-1; D unresolved. Trimming took off 4 bases at V and 1 base at J, with 8 bases between the two ends. CDR1 is SGDLS, CDR2 YYNGEE, per germline. The CDR3 has 13 residues. The CDR3 DNA follows: TGTGCCAGCAGCACAGAAGAGAACACTGAAGCTTTCTTT. Translated: CASSTEENTEAFF.

The V and J genes are TRBV11-3 and TRBJ2-1; D ambiguous. The length of the CDR3 is 13 residues. The germline V gene has CDR1 SGHNT and CDR2 YENEEA. The ends were cut back, 5 bases at V and 6 bases at J, with 11 bases in the middle. The CDR3 sequence: CASSRGMSNEQFF. The CDR3 region has the DNA TGTGCCAGCAGCCGTGGGATGTCCAATGAGCAGTTCTTC.

This chain joins TRBV7-9 and TRBJ1-2; possible D gene TRBD1, 5 bases. Germline CDR1 and CDR2: SEHNR and FQNEAQ (reference sequence). This CDR3 is 17 amino acids long. V was pared by 3 bases and J by 2 bases, with 19 bases between. As DNA, the CDR3 is TGTGCCAGCAGCTTGGTGCAGGGCCTGGGGAACAACTATGGCTACACCTTC. Protein: CASSLVQGLGNNYGYTF.

The chain couples TRBV28 to TRBJ1-1; D is ambiguous. CDR1 MDHEN and CDR2 SYDVKM come from the germline V gene. There are 11 residues in the CDR3. The V end was cut by 6 bases, the J end by 1 base, with 3 bases between. The CDR3 nucleotides read TGTGCCAGCAGGTCGAACACTGAAGCTTTCTTT. Translated: CASRSNTEAFF. Complete variable domain (other parts from reference TRBV28 and TRBJ1-1): DVKVTQSSRYLVKRTGEKVFLECVQDMDHENMFWYRQDPGLGLRLIYFSYDVKMKEKGDIPEGYSVSREKKERFSLILESASTNQTSMYLCASRSNTEAFFGQGTRLTVV.

The rearrangement uses TRBV27 and TRBJ1-2; the D is unclear. Germline V lookup: CDR1 MNHEY, CDR2 SMNVEV (reference sequence). With 0 bases removed from V and 1 base from J, the gap between germline ends came to 15 bases. There are 17 residues in the CDR3. The CDR3 DNA reads as TGTGCCAGCAGTTTATCGATAAACGGAGGGTTTAACTATGGCTACACCTTC. This sequence encodes CASSLSINGGFNYGYTF.

The rearrangement joins TRBV12-5 to TRBJ2-5; 9 nucleotides align to TRBD1. J was trimmed by 5 bases and V by 6 bases; bases with no gene match: 10. There are 15 residues in the CDR3. Germline CDR1 LGHNT, CDR2 FRNRAP. The CDR3 nucleotides are TGTGCTAGTGGCCCCGGACAGGGGAGCGGGGAGACCCAGTACTTC. The encoded protein is CASGPGQGSGETQYF.

The genes are TRBV29-1 and TRBJ2-1; either TRBD1 or TRBD2 may fit D (5 bases each). V dropped 7 bases and J dropped 4 bases, with 17 bases sitting between them. This CDR3 spans 14 amino acids. Germline V CDR1 and CDR2: SQVTM, ANQGSEA. The CDR3 DNA reads TGCAGCGGGGGCCGGGACGGGAAATACAATGAGCAGTTCTTC. This gives the protein CSGGRDGKYNEQFF.

The chain is built from TRBV2 and TRBJ2-5; D is possibly TRBD1 (6 bases). There are 14 residues in the CDR3. Trimming removed 4 bases at V and 5 bases at J, with 14 bases between. CDR1 is SNHLY, CDR2 FYNNEI, per germline. CDR3 DNA: TGTGCCAGCAGTGGGGGGCCAGTAGGGGAGACCCAGTACTTC. Its translation is CASSGGPVGETQYF.

The V call is TRBV10-2, the J call TRBJ2-1; D not certain. V lost 2 bases to trimming and J lost 0 bases, with 5 bases between them. CDR1 and CDR2 (germline): WSHSY, SAAADI. CDR3 length: 14 residues. CDR3 DNA: TGCGCCAGCAGTGAGCAGAGCTCCTACAATGAGCAGTTCTTC. It yields the protein CASSEQSSYNEQFF.

V usage is TRBV7-2 and J usage is TRBJ2-3; the D is unclear. Germline CDR1 SGHTA, CDR2 FQGNSA. The CDR3 is 13 residues long. V lost 4 bases and J lost 4, with 9 bases in between. Written as DNA, the CDR3 is TGTGCCAGCAGCTGGCCGCTGGCAGATACGCAGTATTTT. It encodes CASSWPLADTQYF.

This clone was seen once. This rearrangement joins TRBV6-1 to TRBJ2-7, with D uncertain. V was cut by 6 bases and J by 0 bases, with 12 bases left in between. Germline loops: CDR1 MNHNS, CDR2 SASEGT. The CDR3 consists of 14 residues. CDR3 loop: CASSDFGPSYEQYF. The CDR3, as DNA: TGTGCCAGCAGCGATTTTGGGCCCTCCTACGAGCAGTACTTC.

The chain links TRBV7-9 to TRBJ2-1, with 9 bases aligning to TRBD2. Per germline, CDR1 SEHNR and CDR2 FQNEAQ (reference sequence). J gave up 9 bases and V 2 bases, and 11 bases lay outside the gene matches. The CDR3 runs to 16 residues. CDR3 sequence: CASSLQLAGFYAEQFF. In DNA, the CDR3 is TGTGCCAGCAGCTTACAACTAGCGGGTTTTTATGCTGAGCAGTTCTTC.

The genes are TRBV5-1 and TRBJ1-4; tentatively, D is TRBD1 (6 bases). This CDR3 is 15 amino acids long. The germline V gene encodes CDR1 SGHRS and CDR2 YFSETQ. Trimming removed 4 bases from V and 3 bases from J, with 13 bases in between. CDR3 DNA: TGCGCCAGCAGCGAAATCAGGGGACCTAATGAAAAACTGTTTTTT. Encoded protein: CASSEIRGPNEKLFF.

The chain recombines TRBV9 with TRBJ2-1; no firm D call. V was cut by 3 bases and J by 2 bases, with 6 bases left in between. CDR3 size: 13 residues. Germline lookup yields CDR1 SGDLS and CDR2 YYNGEE. The CDR3 nucleotides read TGTGCCAGCAGCGCAAGGACCTACAATGAGCAGTTCTTC. It is translated as CASSARTYNEQFF.